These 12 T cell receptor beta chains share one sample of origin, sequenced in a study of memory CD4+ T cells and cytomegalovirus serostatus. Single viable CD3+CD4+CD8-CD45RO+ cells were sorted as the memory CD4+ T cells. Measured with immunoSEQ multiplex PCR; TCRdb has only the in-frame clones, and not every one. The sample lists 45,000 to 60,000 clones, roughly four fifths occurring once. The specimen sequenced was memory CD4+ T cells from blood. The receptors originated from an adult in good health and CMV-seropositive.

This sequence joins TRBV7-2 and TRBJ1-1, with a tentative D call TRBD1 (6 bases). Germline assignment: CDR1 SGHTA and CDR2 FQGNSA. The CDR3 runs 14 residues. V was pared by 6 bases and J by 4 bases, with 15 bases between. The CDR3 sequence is CASSPHREATEAFF. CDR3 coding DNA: TGTGCCAGCAGTCCTCACAGGGAGGCCACTGAAGCTTTCTTT.

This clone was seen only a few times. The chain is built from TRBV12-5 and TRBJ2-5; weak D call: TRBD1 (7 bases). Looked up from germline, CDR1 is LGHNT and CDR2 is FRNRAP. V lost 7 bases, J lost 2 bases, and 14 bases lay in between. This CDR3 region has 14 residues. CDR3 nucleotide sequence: TGTGCTAGTGCCGGAGGGGACAGACAAGAGACCCAGTACTTC. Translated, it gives CASAGGDRQETQYF.

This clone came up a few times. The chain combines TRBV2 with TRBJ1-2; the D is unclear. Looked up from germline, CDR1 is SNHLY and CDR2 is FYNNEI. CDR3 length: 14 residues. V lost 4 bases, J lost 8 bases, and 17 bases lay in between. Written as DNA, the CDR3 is TGTGCCAGCAGTGTAGACACGGCCATTGGGGGCTACACCTTC. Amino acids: CASSVDTAIGGYTF.

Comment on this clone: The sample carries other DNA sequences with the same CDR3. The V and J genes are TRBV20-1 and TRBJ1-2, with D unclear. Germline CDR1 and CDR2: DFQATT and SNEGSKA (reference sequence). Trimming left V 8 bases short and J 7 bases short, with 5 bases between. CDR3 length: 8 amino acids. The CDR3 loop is CSPRGYTF. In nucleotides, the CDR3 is TGCAGTCCCCGTGGCTACACCTTC.

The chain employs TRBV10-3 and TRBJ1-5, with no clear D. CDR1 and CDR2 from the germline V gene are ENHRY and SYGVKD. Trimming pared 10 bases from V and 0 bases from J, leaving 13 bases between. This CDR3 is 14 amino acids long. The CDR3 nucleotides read TGTGCCACAAAGACGGATTATAGCAATCAGCCCCAGCATTTT. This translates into CATKTDYSNQPQHF.

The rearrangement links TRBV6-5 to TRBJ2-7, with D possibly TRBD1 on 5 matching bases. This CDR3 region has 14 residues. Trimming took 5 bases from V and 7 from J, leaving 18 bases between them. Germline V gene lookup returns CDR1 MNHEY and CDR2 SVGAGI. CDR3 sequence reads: CASSESQGIREQYF. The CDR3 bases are TGTGCCAGCAGTGAATCCCAGGGAATTCGGGAGCAGTACTTC.

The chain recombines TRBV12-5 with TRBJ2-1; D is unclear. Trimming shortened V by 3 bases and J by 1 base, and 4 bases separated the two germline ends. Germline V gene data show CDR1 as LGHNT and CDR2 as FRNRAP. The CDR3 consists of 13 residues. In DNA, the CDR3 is TGTGCTAGTGGTTTTTATTCCTACAATGAGCAGTTCTTC. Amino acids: CASGFYSYNEQFF.

CDR3 DNA: TGTGCCAGTAGCTCAGGGACAGGGGGATCCTACGAGCAGTACTTC. Translated, it gives CASSSGTGGSYEQYF. The J gene is TRBJ2-7, the V gene TRBV19; 11 nucleotides line up with TRBD1. CDR3 size: 15 residues. Germline V gene lookup returns CDR1 LNHDA and CDR2 SQIVND (reference sequence). The J segment lost 1 base and the V segment lost 6 bases, leaving 5 bases of the junction unmatched. The full variable domain, with the rest looked up from reference TRBV19 and TRBJ2-7, is DGGITQSPKYLFRKEGQNVTLSCEQNLNHDAMYWYRQDPGQGLRLIYYSQIVNDFQKGDIAEGYSVSREKKESFPLTVTSAQKNPTAFYLCASSSGTGGSYEQYFGPGTRLTVT.

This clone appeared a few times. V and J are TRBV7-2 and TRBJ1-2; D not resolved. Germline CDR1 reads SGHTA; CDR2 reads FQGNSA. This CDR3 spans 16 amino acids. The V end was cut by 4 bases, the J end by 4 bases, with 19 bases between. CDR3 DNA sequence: TGTGCCAGCAGCTCAGAACTAGACCGAGCCGGCTATGGCTACACCTTC. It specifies CASSSELDRAGYGYTF.

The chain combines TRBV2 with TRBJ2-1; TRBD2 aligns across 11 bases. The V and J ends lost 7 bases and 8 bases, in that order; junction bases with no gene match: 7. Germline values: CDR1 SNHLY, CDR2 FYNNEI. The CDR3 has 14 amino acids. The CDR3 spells CASKLAGGPYEQFF. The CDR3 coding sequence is TGTGCCAGCAAGTTAGCGGGGGGGCCCTATGAGCAGTTCTTC. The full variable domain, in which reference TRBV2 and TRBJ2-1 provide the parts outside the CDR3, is EPEVTQTPSHQVTQMGQEVILRCVPISNHLYFYWYRQILGQKVEFLVSFYNNEISEKSEIFDDQFSVERPDGSNFTLKIRSTKLEDSAMYFCASKLAGGPYEQFFGPGTRLTVL.

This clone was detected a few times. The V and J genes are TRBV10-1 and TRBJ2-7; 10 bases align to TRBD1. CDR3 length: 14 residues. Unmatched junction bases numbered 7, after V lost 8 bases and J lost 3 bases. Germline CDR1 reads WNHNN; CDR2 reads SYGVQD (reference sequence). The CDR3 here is CASPPGQGVYEQYF. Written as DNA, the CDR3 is TGCGCCAGCCCTCCCGGACAGGGGGTCTACGAGCAGTACTTC.

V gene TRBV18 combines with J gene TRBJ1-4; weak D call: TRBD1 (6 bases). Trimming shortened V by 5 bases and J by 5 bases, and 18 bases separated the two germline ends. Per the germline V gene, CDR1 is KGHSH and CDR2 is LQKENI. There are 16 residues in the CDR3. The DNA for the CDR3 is TGTGCCAGCTCATCAGCAGGGGCCGGTACAAATGAAAAACTGTTTTTT. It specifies CASSSAGAGTNEKLFF.